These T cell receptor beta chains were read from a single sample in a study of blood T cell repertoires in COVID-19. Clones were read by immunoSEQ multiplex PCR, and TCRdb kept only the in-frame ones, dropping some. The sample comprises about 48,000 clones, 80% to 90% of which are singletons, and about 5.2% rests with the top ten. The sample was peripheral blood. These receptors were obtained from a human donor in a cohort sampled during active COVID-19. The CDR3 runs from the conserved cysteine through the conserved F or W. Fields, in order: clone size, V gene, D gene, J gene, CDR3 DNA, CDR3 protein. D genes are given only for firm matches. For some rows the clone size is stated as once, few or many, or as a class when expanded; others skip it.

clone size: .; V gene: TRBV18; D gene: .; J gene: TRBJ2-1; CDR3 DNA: TGTGCCAGCAGAACTACAGGGTTCTCCTACAATGAGCAGTTCTTC; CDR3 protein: CASRTTGFSYNEQFF
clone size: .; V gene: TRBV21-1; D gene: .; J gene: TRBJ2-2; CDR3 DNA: TGTGCCAGCAGCAAAGTGCCAGGCCCTCTAAACACCGGGGAGCTGTTTTTT; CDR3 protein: CASSKVPGPLNTGELFF
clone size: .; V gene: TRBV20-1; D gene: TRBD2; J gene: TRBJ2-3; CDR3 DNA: TGCAGTGCTAGTTGGATAATAGGCGGGGGGGACCCAGATACGCAGTATTTT; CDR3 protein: CSASWIIGGGDPDTQYF
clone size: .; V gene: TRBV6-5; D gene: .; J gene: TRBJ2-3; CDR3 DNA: TGTGCCAGCACCCGGGGAAGCGGTACGCAGTATTTT; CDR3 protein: CASTRGSGTQYF
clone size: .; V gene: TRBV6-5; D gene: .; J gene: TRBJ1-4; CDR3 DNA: TGTGCCAGCAGTTACTCGCAGGGGCCGGCGGAAAAACTGTTTTTT; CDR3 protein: CASSYSQGPAEKLFF
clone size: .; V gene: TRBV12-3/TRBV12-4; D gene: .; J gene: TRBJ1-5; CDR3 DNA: TGTGCCAGCAGTCCGTCCGGGGGTCAGCCCCAGCATTTT; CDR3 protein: CASSPSGGQPQHF
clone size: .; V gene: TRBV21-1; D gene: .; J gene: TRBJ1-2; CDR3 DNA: TGTGCCAGCAGTTTCAGAGAGGGAGGATCCTGGCATGGCTACACCTTC; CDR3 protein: CASSFREGGSWHGYTF
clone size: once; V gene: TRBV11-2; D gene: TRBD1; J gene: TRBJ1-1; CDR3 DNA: TGTGCCAGCAGCCCGACAGGGGAAGAAACTGAAGCTTTCTTT; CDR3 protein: CASSPTGEETEAFF
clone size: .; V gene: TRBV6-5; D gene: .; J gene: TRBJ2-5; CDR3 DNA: TGTGCCGTATTCAGGGGCCCCGGGGAGACCCAGTACTTC; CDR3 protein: CAVFRGPGETQYF
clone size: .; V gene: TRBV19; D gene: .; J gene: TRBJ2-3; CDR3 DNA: TGTGCCAGTAGTGTCCGGTCCAACACAGGGAGCACAGATACGCAGTATTTT; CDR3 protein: CASSVRSNTGSTDTQYF
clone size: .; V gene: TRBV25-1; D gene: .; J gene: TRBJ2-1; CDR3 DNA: TGTGCCAGCATGGGGGCTGAGGGAACCAATGAGCAGTTCTTC; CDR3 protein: CASMGAEGTNEQFF
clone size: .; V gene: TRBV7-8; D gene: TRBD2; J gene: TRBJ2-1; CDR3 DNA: TGCGCCAGCAGCGGGGGACTAGCGGGGGGGCGAGAGCAGTTCTTC; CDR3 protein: CASSGGLAGGREQFF
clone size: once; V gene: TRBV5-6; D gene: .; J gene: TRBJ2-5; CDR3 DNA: TGTGCCAGCAGTTCCCTAGCCGGAGAGACCCAGTACTTC; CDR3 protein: CASSSLAGETQYF
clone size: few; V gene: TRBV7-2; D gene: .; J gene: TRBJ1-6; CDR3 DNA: TGTGCCAGCAGCTTAGCAGGCGCGGTGGGTTCACCCCTCCACTTT; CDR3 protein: CASSLAGAVGSPLHF
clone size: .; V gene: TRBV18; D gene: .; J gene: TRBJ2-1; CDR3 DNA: TGTGCCAGCTCACCACTAGCCCGGGATGAGCAGTTCTTC; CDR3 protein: CASSPLARDEQFF
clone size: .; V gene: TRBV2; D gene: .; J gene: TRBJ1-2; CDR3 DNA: TGTGCCAGCAGTTCATCGGTGGGGCTAAACTATGGCTACACCTTC; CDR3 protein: CASSSSVGLNYGYTF
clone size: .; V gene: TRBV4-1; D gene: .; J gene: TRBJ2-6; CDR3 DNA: TGCGCCAGCAGCCAAGGTCTCCTAGTCCACTCTGGGGCCAACGTCCTGACTTTC; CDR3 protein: CASSQGLLVHSGANVLTF
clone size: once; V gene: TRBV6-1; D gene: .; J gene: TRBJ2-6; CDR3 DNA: TGTGCCAGCAGTGAAGGGGTAGGAGGGGCTCCTCTCGCCAACGTCCTGACTTTC; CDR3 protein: CASSEGVGGAPLANVLTF
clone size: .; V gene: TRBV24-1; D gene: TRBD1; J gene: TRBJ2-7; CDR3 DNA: TGTGCCACCAGTGATTCCGGGACAGGGCTGTACGAGCAGTACTTC; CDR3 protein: CATSDSGTGLYEQYF
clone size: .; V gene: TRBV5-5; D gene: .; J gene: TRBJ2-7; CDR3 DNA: TGTGCCAGCAGCTTGGCCACAGGGCTGGGGCAAACCGAGCAGTACTTC; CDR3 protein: CASSLATGLGQTEQYF
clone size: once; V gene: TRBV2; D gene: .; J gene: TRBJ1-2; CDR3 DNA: TGTGCCAGCAGTTTGAACGCACTGTATGGCTACACCTTC; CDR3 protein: CASSLNALYGYTF
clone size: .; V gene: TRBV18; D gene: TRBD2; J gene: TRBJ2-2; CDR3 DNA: TGTGCCAGCTCACGGGAGGGCGCCGGGGAGCTGTTTTTT; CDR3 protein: CASSREGAGELFF
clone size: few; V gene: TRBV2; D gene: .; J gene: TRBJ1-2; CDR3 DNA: TGTGCCAGCCAGTGGGCGGGGCATGGCTACACCTTC; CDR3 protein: CASQWAGHGYTF
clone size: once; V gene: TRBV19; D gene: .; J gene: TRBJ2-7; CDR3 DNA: TGTGCCAGTAGTATAGGTACAGGGTCCTACGAGCAGTACTTC; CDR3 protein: CASSIGTGSYEQYF
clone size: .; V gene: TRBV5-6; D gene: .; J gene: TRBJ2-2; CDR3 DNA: TGTGCCAGCAGCTTCGAGAGAACCGGGGAGCTGTTTTTT; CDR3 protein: CASSFERTGELFF
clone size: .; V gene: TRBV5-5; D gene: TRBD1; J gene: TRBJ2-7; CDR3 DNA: TGTGCCAGCAGCCGCTCCCAGACAGGGCCATACGAGCAGTACTTC; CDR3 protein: CASSRSQTGPYEQYF
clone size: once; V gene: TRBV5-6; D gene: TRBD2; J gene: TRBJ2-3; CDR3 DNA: TGTGCCAGCAGCTTTAGCGGGGGGAGCACAGATACGCAGTATTTT; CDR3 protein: CASSFSGGSTDTQYF
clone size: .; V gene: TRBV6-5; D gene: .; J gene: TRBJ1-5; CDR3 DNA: TGTGCCAGCGCAATTAACTCCGACATTCAGCCCCTGCATTTT; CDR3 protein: CASAINSDIQPLHF
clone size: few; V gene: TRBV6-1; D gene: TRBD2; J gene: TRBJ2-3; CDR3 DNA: TGTGCCAGCAGTGAATCAGGGGTAGCGGGGGCCGGGTGGTCAGATACGCAGTATTTT; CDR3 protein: CASSESGVAGAGWSDTQYF
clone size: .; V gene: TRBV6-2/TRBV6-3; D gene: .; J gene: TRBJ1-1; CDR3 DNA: TGTGCCAGCAGTTACTCGAGTCCAGGTACTGAAGCTTTCTTT; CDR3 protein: CASSYSSPGTEAFF
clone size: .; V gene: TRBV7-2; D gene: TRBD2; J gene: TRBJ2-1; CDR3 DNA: TGTGCCAGCAGAGACTCACTAGCGGGGCTAAACAATGAGCAGTTCTTC; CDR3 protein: CASRDSLAGLNNEQFF
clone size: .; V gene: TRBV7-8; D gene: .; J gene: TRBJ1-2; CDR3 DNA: TGTGCCAGCAGCCCAACCGGGACATATGGCTACACCTTC; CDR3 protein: CASSPTGTYGYTF
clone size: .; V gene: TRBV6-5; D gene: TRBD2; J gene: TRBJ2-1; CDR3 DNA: TGTGCCAGCTTTCGGGAGGGAATAGAGTTCTTC; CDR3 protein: CASFREGIEFF
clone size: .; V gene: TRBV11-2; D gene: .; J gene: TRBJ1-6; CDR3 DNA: TGTGCCAGCAGCTTAGCGGACAGAAGCTCCTATAATTCACCCCTCCACTTT; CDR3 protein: CASSLADRSSYNSPLHF
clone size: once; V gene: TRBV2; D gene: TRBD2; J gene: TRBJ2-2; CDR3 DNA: TGTGCCAGCTCGGGACTAACCGGGGAGCTGTTTTTT; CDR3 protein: CASSGLTGELFF
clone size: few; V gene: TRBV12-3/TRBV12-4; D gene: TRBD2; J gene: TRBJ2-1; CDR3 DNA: TGTGCCAGCAGTTTTGGCGGGGGCAATGAGCAGTTCTTC; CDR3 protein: CASSFGGGNEQFF
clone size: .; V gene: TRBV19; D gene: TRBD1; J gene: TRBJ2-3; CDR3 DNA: TGTGCCAGTAGTCGACCCCTCACAGGGGCAGATACGCAGTATTTT; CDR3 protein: CASSRPLTGADTQYF
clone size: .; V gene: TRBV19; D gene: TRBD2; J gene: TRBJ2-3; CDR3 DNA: TGTGCCAGTAGTCTTATGACTAGCGGGGGGGTGGCGCAGTATTTT; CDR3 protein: CASSLMTSGGVAQYF
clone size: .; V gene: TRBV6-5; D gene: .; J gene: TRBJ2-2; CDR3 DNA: TGTGCCAGCAGTCCCTTAGCCCGGGTACCCGGGGAGCTGTTTTTT; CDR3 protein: CASSPLARVPGELFF
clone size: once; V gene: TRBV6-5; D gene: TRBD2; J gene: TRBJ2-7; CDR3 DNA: TGTGCCAGCATGGTAGCGGGGGGGCGCAACGAGCAGTACTTC; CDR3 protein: CASMVAGGRNEQYF
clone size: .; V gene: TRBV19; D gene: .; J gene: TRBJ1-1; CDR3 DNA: TGTGCCAGTACCTCGTCGGCGGGTGAAGCTTTCTTT; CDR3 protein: CASTSSAGEAFF
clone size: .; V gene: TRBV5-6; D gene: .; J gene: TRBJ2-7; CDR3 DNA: TGTGCCAGCAGCAGGTGGGAGATCTCCTACGAGCAGTACTTC; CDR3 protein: CASSRWEISYEQYF
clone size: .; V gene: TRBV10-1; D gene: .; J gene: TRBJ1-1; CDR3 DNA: TGCGCCAGCAGTGAGGACAGCACTGAAGCTTTCTTT; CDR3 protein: CASSEDSTEAFF
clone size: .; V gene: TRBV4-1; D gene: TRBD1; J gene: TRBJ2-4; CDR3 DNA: TGCGCCAGCAGCCCTGGAATGGGACAGGGAATGGCCAAAAACATTCAGTACTTC; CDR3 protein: CASSPGMGQGMAKNIQYF
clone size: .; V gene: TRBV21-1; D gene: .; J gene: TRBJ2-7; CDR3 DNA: TGTGCCAGCATCCCCTCGGGGGAGAGGTACGAGCAGTACTTC; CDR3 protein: CASIPSGERYEQYF
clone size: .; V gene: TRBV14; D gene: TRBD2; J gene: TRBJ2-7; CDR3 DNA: TGTGCCAGCAGCCCTCCTACGAGGGCTAGCGGTACCTACGAGCAGTACTTC; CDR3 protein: CASSPPTRASGTYEQYF
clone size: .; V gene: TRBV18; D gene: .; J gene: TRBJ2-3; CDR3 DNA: TGTGCCAGCTCACGGACTACCTACACAGATACGCAGTATTTT; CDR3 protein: CASSRTTYTDTQYF
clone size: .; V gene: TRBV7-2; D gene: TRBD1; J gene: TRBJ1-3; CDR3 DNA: TGTGCCAGCAGCCCCGGACAGGGGACCAGGAACACCATATATTTT; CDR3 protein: CASSPGQGTRNTIYF
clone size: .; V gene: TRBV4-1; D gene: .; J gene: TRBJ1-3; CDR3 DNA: TGCGCCAGCAGCCAAGCTCAGGGCTCTGGAAACACCATATATTTT; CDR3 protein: CASSQAQGSGNTIYF
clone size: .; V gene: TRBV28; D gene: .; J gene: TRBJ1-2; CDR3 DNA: TGTGCCAGCAGTTCGATCCGGGGTTCTAACTATGGCTACACCTTC; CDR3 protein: CASSSIRGSNYGYTF
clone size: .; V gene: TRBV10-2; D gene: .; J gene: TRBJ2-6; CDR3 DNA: TGCGCCAGCAGTGAGCCTATGAGGTCAGGTGCGGGCGGGGCCAACGTCCTGACTTTC; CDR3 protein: CASSEPMRSGAGGANVLTF
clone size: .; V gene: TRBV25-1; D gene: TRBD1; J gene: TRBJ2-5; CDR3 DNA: TGTGCCAGCAGTGACTCGACTCAGGGGGCATGGCAAGAGACCCAGTACTTC; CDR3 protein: CASSDSTQGAWQETQYF